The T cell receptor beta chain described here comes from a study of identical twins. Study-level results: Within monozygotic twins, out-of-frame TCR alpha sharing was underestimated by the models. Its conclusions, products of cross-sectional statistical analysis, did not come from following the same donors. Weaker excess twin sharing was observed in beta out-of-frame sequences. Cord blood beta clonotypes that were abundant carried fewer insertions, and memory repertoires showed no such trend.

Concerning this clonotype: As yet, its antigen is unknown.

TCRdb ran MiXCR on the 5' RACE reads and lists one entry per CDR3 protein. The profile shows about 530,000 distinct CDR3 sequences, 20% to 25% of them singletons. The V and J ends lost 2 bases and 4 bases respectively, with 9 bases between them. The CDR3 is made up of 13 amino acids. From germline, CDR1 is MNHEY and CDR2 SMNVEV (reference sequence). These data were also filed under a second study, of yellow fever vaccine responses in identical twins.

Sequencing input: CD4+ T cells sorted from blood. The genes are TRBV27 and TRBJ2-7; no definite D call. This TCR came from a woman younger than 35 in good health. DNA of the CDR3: TGTGCCAGCAGTTTAGGCCGCCAGTACGAGCAGTACTTC. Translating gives CASSLGRQYEQYF.